This T cell receptor beta chain was captured in a study of T cells after yellow fever vaccination (dated by TCRdb to about 2019). As for the study more broadly: The SMART-Seq v4 Ultra Low Input RNA kit was used to prepare libraries from fractions with low cell numbers. Bulk TCR alpha and beta repertoires were sequenced longitudinally to track T-cell clones before and after primary and booster YFV17D yellow fever vaccination. The cohort comprised two healthy male donors, one aged 18 to 29 and one aged 30 to 39 years. Blood samples were taken at several timepoints before and after primary and secondary immunization, and bulk PBMC replicates and cell subsets were isolated. Points the paper makes about the study in general: Compared with the primary T-cell response, the secondary T-cell response was weaker but faster, peaking on day 5 rather than day 15. A small fraction of clonotypes showed up in both the CD4 and CD8 compartments, probably as a result of convergent recombination. FACS-sorted repertoires could contain abundant contaminating clonotypes from the bulk population, so computational filtering was required. After the booster, most clones that had expanded after primary vaccination were detected again (about 95% of CD4 and around 88% of CD8), suggesting broad maintenance of memory. Only two donors were included in the study, so the extent to which the findings can be generalized is limited.

This clonotype came up a few times. The antigen it recognizes is unknown. Base qualities are not at hand, and no much larger clone is one base apart. According to the germline V gene (reference sequence), CDR1 reads LNHDA and CDR2 reads SQIVND. The CDR3 measures 13 amino acids from cysteine to phenylalanine. Only the CDR3 region is kept as DNA, spanning 39 bases read in frame from base 1. The V end gives up 8 bases and the J end 3 bases, leaving 6 bases in the junction not matched to a gene. Sequencing was carried out with an Illumina NovaSeq 6000. Synthesis of TCR cDNA relied on 5'RACE template switching, a step that introduced a universal primer site along with unique molecular identifiers. Priming for cDNA synthesis came from both the TCR alpha and TCR beta constant segments. Library amplification involved two PCR steps, and the second step added sample barcodes and sequencing adapters. Sequencing of libraries was done on Illumina HiSeq 2500 (2x100 bp) or NovaSeq (2x150 bp). Regarding the original processing steps: MIGEC was used to demultiplex reads and collapse the reads into UMI consensus sequences, and MiXCR was used for V(D)J alignment. Vaccine-responding clonotypes were defined with edgeR using replicate PBMC samples, requiring FDR below 0.01 and a log2 fold change above 5 up to day 15. Each bulk clonotype received a CD4 or CD8 identity based on whether the sequenced CD4 or CD8 repertoire contained that clonotype at higher abundance. Through fastp at Q25 and MiXCR, TCRdb rebuilt clones from the public reads, retaining in-frame beta chains. Each CDR3 protein appears once, grouped with its most common genes and DNA. It is TCRdb's table, rather than the study itself, that gives the V and J calls and clone size. The sample yields a few hundred thousand distinct CDR3 sequences; 4.1% were counted once. About 26% of the sample lies in the top ten.

The treatment or condition label, as the study defines it: live attenuated yellow fever vaccine strain. At each blood-draw timepoint, two biological replicates of bulk PBMCs were obtained. A standard Ficoll-Paque protocol was used to isolate PBMCs from peripheral blood. TriZol was used to extract RNA from bulk PBMCs, from CD4 and CD8 fractions, and from dextramer-positive and dextramer-negative fractions. The receptor's source is a man younger than 30 who received the YFV17D yellow fever vaccine. The V gene is TRBV19 and the J gene is TRBJ1-1, and 7 junction bases match TRBD1. The starting material was PBMCs, obtained 5 days after the yellow fever booster vaccination. The CDR3 protein sequence reads: CASGRQGYTEAFF. The sequence in DNA is TGTGCCAGTGGCCGACAGGGCTACACTGAAGCTTTCTTT.